Listed here are 27 T cell receptor beta chains from one sample, sequenced in a study of CD8 T cells in ankylosing spondylitis. Study observations and caveats: The study identified a TCR beta motif of several highly homologous variants that appeared characteristic of ankylosing spondylitis blood.

These receptors are not linked to any known antigen. MiXCR was run by TCRdb on the 5' RACE reads, yielding one entry per CDR3 protein. This sample has some 140,000 distinct CDR3 sequences, with 17% found just once. The sample consisted of blood, either unsorted or a sorted T cell fraction (not recorded which). The receptor source for this set is a male donor with ankylosing spondylitis.

A few counts support this clonotype. V gene TRBV27 combines with J gene TRBJ1-1, with TRBD1 matching over 7 bases. Germline-derived CDR1 and CDR2 are MNHEY and SMNVEV (reference sequence). After removal of 11 bases from V and 4 bases from J, the junction contained 7 bases not matched to a gene. This CDR3 is built from 12 residues. The CDR3 region is CASRSGGTEAFF. The CDR3 DNA reads TGTGCCTCCCGATCAGGGGGCACTGAAGCTTTCTTT.

This clonotype has at least ten counts. This chain connects TRBV12-3 or TRBV12-4 to TRBJ2-1; 7 nucleotides agree with TRBD2. J lost 6 bases, V lost 1 base, and 6 bases had no gene match. The CDR3 covers 15 residues. The DNA for the CDR3 is TGTGCCAGCAGTTTAGGGTTAGCGGGTTTCAATGAGCAGTTCTTC. This gives the protein CASSLGLAGFNEQFF.

At least ten counts were recorded for this clonotype. V gene TRBV12-3 or TRBV12-4 combines with J gene TRBJ2-5, with 7 bases that match TRBD2. This CDR3 has 16 residues. Trimming at V came to 5 bases and at J to 7 bases, leaving 16 bases not matched to a gene. The CDR3 region has the DNA TGTGCCAGCAGTCCCGGCCGGACGGGGGGAGAAGGGACCCAGTACTTC. It encodes CASSPGRTGGEGTQYF.

In this sample, this clonotype turned up a few times. The V and J genes are TRBV12-3 or TRBV12-4 and TRBJ2-1; 7 nucleotides match TRBD1. The CDR3 covers 14 residues. V gave up 7 bases and J gave up 0 bases; unmatched junction bases: 3. The CDR3, as DNA: TGTGCCAGCAAACAGGGGAGCTCCTACAATGAGCAGTTCTTC. This gives the protein CASKQGSSYNEQFF.

The rearrangement joins TRBV12-3 or TRBV12-4 to TRBJ1-6, with D unclear. V lost 6 bases, J lost 7 bases, and 7 bases lay in between. CDR3 size: 12 residues. CDR3 residues: CASRVGNSPLHF. Written as DNA, the CDR3 is TGTGCCAGCAGAGTCGGAAATTCACCCCTCCACTTT.

The gene calls are TRBV11-1 and TRBJ2-5, with 11 bases that match TRBD1. V shed 6 bases and J 3 bases; nucleotides not matched to a gene: 15. Germline lookup yields CDR1 SGHAT and CDR2 FQDESV (reference sequence). The CDR3 totals 18 residues. CDR3 nucleotide sequence: TGTGCCAGCAGACCGCCCCGGGACAGGGGGGACTCGGAAGAGACCCAGTACTTC. The encoded protein is CASRPPRDRGDSEETQYF.

The chain employs TRBV9 and TRBJ2-3; D unresolved. The ends were cut back, 4 bases at V and 2 bases at J, with 8 bases in the middle. The CDR3 spans 13 residues. The germline CDR1 and CDR2 sequences are SGDLS and YYNGEE. This CDR3 is CASSMSDTDTQYF. The CDR3 DNA reads as TGTGCCAGCAGCATGAGCGACACAGATACGCAGTATTTT.

The sample holds a few counts of this clonotype. The gene calls are TRBV27 and TRBJ2-7; D gene uncertain. Germline V gives CDR1 MNHEY, CDR2 SMNVEV (reference sequence). The ends were cut back, 4 bases at V and 7 bases at J, with 17 bases in the middle. CDR3 length equals 14 residues. The CDR3 DNA reads as TGTGCCAGCAGTTCCCAGTCCCCTCTTGAAGAGCAGTACTTC. Protein product: CASSSQSPLEEQYF.

This clonotype was recorded a few times. The CDR3 loop is CASRDTDTEAFF. CDR3 nucleotides: TGTGCCAGCCGGGACACCGACACTGAAGCTTTCTTT. This chain links TRBV27 with TRBJ1-1, with D possibly TRBD1 on 6 matching bases. CDR3 size: 12 residues. Germline loops: CDR1 MNHEY, CDR2 SMNVEV (reference sequence). V shed 8 bases and J shed 3 bases, with 10 bases lying between them.

The chain combines TRBV3-1 with TRBJ2-1, with TRBD2 matching 9 bases. The CDR3 has 16 residues. Germline V CDR1 and CDR2: LGHDT, YNNKEL (reference sequence). J was trimmed by 8 bases and V by 0 bases; bases with no gene match: 8. The CDR3 nucleotides read TGTGCCAGCAGCCAAGAGGCGGGAGGGGCCCCCGATGAGCAGTTCTTC. As protein: CASSQEAGGAPDEQFF.

The sample holds a few counts of this clonotype. This chain links TRBV7-2 with TRBJ1-1, with D maybe TRBD1 (5 bases). There are 17 residues in the CDR3. V lost 5 bases to trimming and J lost 2 bases, with 21 bases between them. From germline, CDR1 is SGHTA and CDR2 FQGNSA. CDR3 in amino acids: CASSPGTVTIYNTEAFF. CDR3 nucleotides: TGTGCCAGCAGCCCAGGGACCGTGACAATCTACAACACTGAAGCTTTCTTT.

This clonotype came up many times. The chain links TRBV12-3 or TRBV12-4 to TRBJ2-7; D uncertain. This CDR3 region has 12 residues. Between the trimmed V and J ends, which lost 5 bases and 3 bases, there was a span of 8 bases. Here the CDR3 DNA reads TGTGCCAGCAGTCCGAACAGCTACGAGCAGTACTTC. This codes for CASSPNSYEQYF.

This chain connects TRBV28 to TRBJ2-7; D tentatively reads TRBD1 or TRBD2 (6 bases each). Per germline, CDR1 MDHEN and CDR2 SYDVKM. V was shortened by 3 bases and J by 5 bases, with 11 bases between the two germline ends. CDR3 length: 13 amino acids. CDR3 DNA: TGTGCCAGCAGTTTCCGGGGGCTGAACGAGCAGTACTTC. Encoded protein: CASSFRGLNEQYF.

The sample holds a few counts of this clonotype. This chain links TRBV23-1 with TRBJ2-3; TRBD2 might be the D (6 bases). TRBV23-1 is assigned to the ORF class and has an uncertain function. V was pared by 1 base and J by 0 bases, with 20 bases between. The CDR3 is made up of 19 amino acids. CDR3 protein: CASSQYIGGSLTSTDTQYF. The CDR3 bases are TGCGCCAGCAGTCAATACATTGGAGGGTCCCTTACTAGCACAGATACGCAGTATTTT.

This clonotype was recorded a few times. This chain uses TRBV5-1 with TRBJ2-1; a possible D gene is TRBD2 (6 bases). CDR1 SGHRS and CDR2 YFSETQ come from the germline V gene. This CDR3 has 16 amino acids. V was trimmed by 4 bases and J by 5 bases, leaving 19 bases between them. CDR3: CASSPGLLTAHNEQFF. The CDR3 DNA sequence: TGCGCCAGCAGCCCGGGACTGCTGACTGCCCACAATGAGCAGTTCTTC. The variable domain in full, with the rest retrieved from reference TRBV5-1 and TRBJ2-1, is KAGVTQTPRYLIKTRGQQVTLSCSPISGHRSVSWYQQTPGQGLQFLFEYFSETQRNKGNFPGRFSGRQFSNSRSEMNVSTLELGDSALYLCASSPGLLTAHNEQFFGPGTRLTVL.

This clonotype was picked up a small number of times. This chain connects TRBV28 to TRBJ2-5; 11 bases align to TRBD2. From germline, CDR1 is MDHEN and CDR2 SYDVKM. Losses at the gene ends were 7 bases for V and 0 bases for J; bases not matched to a gene: 13. This CDR3 contains 18 residues. The CDR3, as DNA: TGTGCCAGCATCGGACCGGGGGGACTAGCGGATTACCAAGAGACCCAGTACTTC. Translated, it gives CASIGPGGLADYQETQYF.

The chain couples TRBV5-6 to TRBJ2-7, with a tentative D call TRBD1 (6 bases). CDR3 size: 13 residues. In germline, CDR1 is SGHDT, CDR2 YYEEEE. The V gene lost 3 bases and the J gene lost 3 bases, with 10 bases spanning the gap. The DNA of the CDR3 is TGTGCCAGCAGCTCACAGGGAGACTACGAGCAGTACTTC. Encoded protein: CASSSQGDYEQYF.

The rearrangement joins TRBV24-1 to TRBJ2-1, with 12 positions matching TRBD2. Trimming removed 4 bases from V and 4 bases from J; junction bases left unmatched: 7. The CDR3 is 17 residues long. Germline values: CDR1 KGHDR, CDR2 SFDVKD. The DNA of the CDR3 is TGTGCCACCAGTGACCCTTGGACTAGCGGGACTTACAATGAGCAGTTCTTC. Its translation is CATSDPWTSGTYNEQFF.

The chain uses TRBV27 and TRBJ2-7; D perhaps matches TRBD2 (5 bases). Germline-derived CDR1 and CDR2 are MNHEY and SMNVEV (reference sequence). The ends were cut back, 5 bases at V and 7 bases at J, with 21 bases in the middle. CDR3 length: 15 residues. This chain's CDR3 is CASSPGISVVWEQYF. CDR3 DNA sequence: TGTGCCAGCAGTCCCGGGATTTCCGTTGTTTGGGAGCAGTACTTC.

The gene calls are TRBV7-8 and TRBJ2-3; 12 bases line up with TRBD1. Germline V gene sequence: CDR1 SGHVS, CDR2 FQNEAQ. The CDR3 spans 17 residues. Losses at the gene ends were 4 bases for V and 2 bases for J; bases not matched to a gene: 7. The CDR3 nucleotides read TGTGCCAGCAGCTCTCTTCCGGGACAGGGGGCCACAGATACGCAGTATTTT. Its translation is CASSSLPGQGATDTQYF.

In this sample, this clonotype turned up a few times. V gene TRBV7-9 combines with J gene TRBJ2-7; the D gene is possibly TRBD2 (7 bases). The CDR3 covers 15 residues. Trimming left V 5 bases short and J 3 bases short, with 17 bases between. Germline assignment: CDR1 SEHNR and CDR2 FQNEAQ (reference sequence). CDR3 loop: CASSPWGGPDYEQYF. CDR3 nucleotides: TGTGCCAGCAGCCCTTGGGGGGGGCCAGACTACGAGCAGTACTTC.

This clonotype was seen just once. The J gene is TRBJ2-2, the V gene TRBV28; D remains ambiguous. CDR1 and CDR2 (germline): MDHEN, SYDVKM. Trimming cost V 2 bases and J 5 bases, with 12 bases left between them. The CDR3 is 15 residues long. CDR3 sequence reads: CASSLVGSRTGELFF. The CDR3 region has the DNA TGTGCCAGCAGTTTAGTTGGGTCTCGGACCGGGGAGCTGTTTTTT. Variable domain in full (rest from reference TRBV28 and TRBJ2-2): DVKVTQSSRYLVKRTGEKVFLECVQDMDHENMFWYRQDPGLGLRLIYFSYDVKMKEKGDIPEGYSVSREKKERFSLILESASTNQTSMYLCASSLVGSRTGELFFGEGSRLTVL.

This chain uses TRBV27 with TRBJ2-2; the match to TRBD2 covers 9 bases. This CDR3 contains 16 residues. Trimming at V came to 3 bases and at J to 2 bases, leaving 4 bases not matched to a gene. Germline V gene sequence: CDR1 MNHEY, CDR2 SMNVEV (reference sequence). The CDR3 sequence is CASSFMGLANTGELFF. Here the CDR3 DNA reads TGTGCCAGCAGTTTTATGGGACTAGCTAACACCGGGGAGCTGTTTTTT.

The V and J genes are TRBV4-2 and TRBJ2-3; 10 bases are a match to TRBD2. Germline assignment: CDR1 LGHNA and CDR2 YNFKEQ. J gave up 4 bases and V 0 bases, and 13 bases lay outside the gene matches. CDR3 length equals 19 residues. The CDR3: CASSQDPGDSGRVPDTQYF. The CDR3 DNA reads TGTGCCAGCAGCCAAGATCCGGGTGACAGCGGGAGGGTCCCAGATACGCAGTATTTT.

The V gene is TRBV7-6, the J gene TRBJ2-7, with D tentatively TRBD1 (6 bases). Germline V lookup: CDR1 SGHVS, CDR2 FNYEAQ. The CDR3 is made up of 14 amino acids. V shed 1 base and J shed 4 bases, with 11 bases lying between them. The CDR3 spells CASSLVGGSYEQYF. The DNA of the CDR3 is TGTGCCAGCAGCTTAGTAGGGGGTTCTTACGAGCAGTACTTC.

The chain is built from TRBV27 and TRBJ1-5, with 8 nucleotides matching TRBD1. The ends lost 5 bases at V and 6 bases at J; junction bases unmatched: 9. Per the germline V gene, CDR1 is MNHEY and CDR2 is SMNVEV (reference sequence). The CDR3 contains 15 residues. CDR3 loop: CASSKTGARGQPQHF. The DNA for the CDR3 is TGTGCCAGCAGTAAGACAGGGGCGAGGGGTCAGCCCCAGCATTTT.

The gene calls are TRBV7-8 and TRBJ2-5; perhaps D is TRBD1 or TRBD2 (5 bases each). V shed 4 bases and J shed 2 bases, with 17 bases lying between them. Germline CDR1 is SGHVS and CDR2 is FQNEAQ. CDR3 size: 16 residues. CDR3 region: CASSSTGARTQETQYF. The CDR3 DNA reads TGTGCCAGCAGCTCCACCGGGGCCCGGACTCAAGAGACCCAGTACTTC.